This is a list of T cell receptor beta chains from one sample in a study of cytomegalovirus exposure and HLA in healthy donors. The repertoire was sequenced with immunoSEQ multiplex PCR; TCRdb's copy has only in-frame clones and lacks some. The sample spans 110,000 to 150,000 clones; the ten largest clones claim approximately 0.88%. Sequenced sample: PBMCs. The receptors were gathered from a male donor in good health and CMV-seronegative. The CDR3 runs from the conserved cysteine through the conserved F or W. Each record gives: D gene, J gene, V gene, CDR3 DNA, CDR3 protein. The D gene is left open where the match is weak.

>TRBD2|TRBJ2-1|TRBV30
TGTGCCTGGGTAGCGCGGGAGAATGAGCAGTTCTTC
CAWVARENEQFF
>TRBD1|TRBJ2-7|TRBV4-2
TGTGCCAGCAGCCATGACAGGGTTGCCTCAAGTGAGCAGTACTTC
CASSHDRVASSEQYF
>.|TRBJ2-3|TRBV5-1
TGCGCCAGCAGCGAGGGCACAGATACGCAGTATTTT
CASSEGTDTQYF
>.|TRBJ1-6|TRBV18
TGTGCCAGCTCACCACAGGGGGTCAGTAATTCACCCCTCCACTTT
CASSPQGVSNSPLHF
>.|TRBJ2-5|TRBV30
TGTGCCTGGAGTGTAAATTGGCGGGGCCAAGAGACCCAGTACTTC
CAWSVNWRGQETQYF
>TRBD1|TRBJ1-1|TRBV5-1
TGCGCCAGCAGCCCTGGGACAGAAAGTAAAGCTTTCTTT
CASSPGTESKAFF
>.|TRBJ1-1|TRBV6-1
TGTGCCAGCAGTGAAGAGGGGTTAGTGAACACTGAAGCTTTCTTT
CASSEEGLVNTEAFF
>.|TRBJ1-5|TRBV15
TGTGCCACCAGCAGAGATATTGTCGGGCCCCAGCATTTT
CATSRDIVGPQHF
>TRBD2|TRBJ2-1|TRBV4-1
TGCGCCAGCAGTCGTTCCCAGACTAGCGGGAAAGACAATGAGCAGTTCTTC
CASSRSQTSGKDNEQFF
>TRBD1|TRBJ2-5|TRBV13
TGTGCCAGCAGCCTCCGGGACAGCCAAGAGACCCAGTACTTC
CASSLRDSQETQYF
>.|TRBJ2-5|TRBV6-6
TGTGCCAGCAGTTACCCAGGGCGAGAGACCCAGTACTTC
CASSYPGRETQYF
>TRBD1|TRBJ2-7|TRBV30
TGTGCCTGGAATCCCAGGGGGCACTACGAGCAGTACTTC
CAWNPRGHYEQYF
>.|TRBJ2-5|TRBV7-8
TGTGCCAGCAGCTTAGCGGAGGAGGTGGAGACCCAGTACTTC
CASSLAEEVETQYF
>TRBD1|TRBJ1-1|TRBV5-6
TGTGCCAGCAGCTTGGTCCCGGGACAGGGATACACTGAAGCTTTCTTT
CASSLVPGQGYTEAFF
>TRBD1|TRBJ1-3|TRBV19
TGTGCCAGTAGTATAGATGGGGACAGCGGAAACACCATATATTTT
CASSIDGDSGNTIYF
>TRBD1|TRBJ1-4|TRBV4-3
TGCGCCAGCAGCCAAAGTGGGACCAACAGGGGTAATGAAAAACTGTTTTTT
CASSQSGTNRGNEKLFF
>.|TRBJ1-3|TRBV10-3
TGTGCCATCAGCCTCACAGGAGCAGGAAACACCATATATTTT
CAISLTGAGNTIYF
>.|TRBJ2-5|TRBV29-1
TGCAGCGTTTTTGGAGGGGACCAAGAGACCCAGTACTTC
CSVFGGDQETQYF
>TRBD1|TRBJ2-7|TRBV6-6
TGTGCCAGCAGCTCCCCGGACAGGGGAAGGTACGAGCAGTACTTC
CASSSPDRGRYEQYF
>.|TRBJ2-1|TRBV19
TGTGCCAGTAGCCCCCTCTCTAATGAGCAGTTCTTC
CASSPLSNEQFF
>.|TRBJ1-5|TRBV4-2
TGTGCCAGCAGCCAAGGGGCCCAGGGGAGGGAAAGCAATCAGCCCCAGCATTTT
CASSQGAQGRESNQPQHF
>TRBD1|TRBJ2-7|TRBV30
TGTGCCTGGAGTCGCTTACAGGGGGAGCAGTACTTC
CAWSRLQGEQYF
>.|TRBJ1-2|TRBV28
TGTGCCAGCAGTTTAGTTAACAGTCCCTATGGCTACACCTTC
CASSLVNSPYGYTF
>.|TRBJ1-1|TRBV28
TGTGCCAGCAGTGCTCCCTCAGGGGCACAACTTGAAGCTTTCTTT
CASSAPSGAQLEAFF
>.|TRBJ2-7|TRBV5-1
TGCGCCAGCAGCGAAACCACAGGGAACGAGCAGTACTTC
CASSETTGNEQYF
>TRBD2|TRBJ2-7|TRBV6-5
TGTGCCAGCAGATTACTAGCGGGAGAAGGTTACGAGCAGTACTTC
CASRLLAGEGYEQYF
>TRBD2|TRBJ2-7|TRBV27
TGTGCCAGCAGTTTAAAGCGGGGGGAGGTCTCCTACGAGCAGTACTTC
CASSLKRGEVSYEQYF
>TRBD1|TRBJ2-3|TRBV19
TGTGCCAGTAGTCTCTACAGGGGGCTCGGAGATACGCAGTATTTT
CASSLYRGLGDTQYF
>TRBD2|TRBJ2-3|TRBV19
TGTGCCAGTAGGAGGACTAGCGGGAGGGCAGATACGCAGTATTTT
CASRRTSGRADTQYF